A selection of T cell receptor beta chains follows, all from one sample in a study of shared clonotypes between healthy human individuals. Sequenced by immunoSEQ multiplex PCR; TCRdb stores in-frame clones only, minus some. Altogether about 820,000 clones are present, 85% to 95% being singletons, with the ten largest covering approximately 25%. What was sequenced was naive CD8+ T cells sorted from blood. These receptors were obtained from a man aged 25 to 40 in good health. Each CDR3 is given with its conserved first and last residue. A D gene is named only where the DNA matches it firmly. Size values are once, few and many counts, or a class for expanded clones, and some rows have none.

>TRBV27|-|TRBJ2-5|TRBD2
CASSLLGERGRTQYF
TGTGCCAGCAGTTTATTGGGGGAGCGGGGGCGGACCCAGTACTTC
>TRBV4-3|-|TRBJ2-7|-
CASSQDLPITGYSYEQYF
TGCGCCAGCAGCCAAGATCTTCCAATCACGGGATACTCCTACGAGCAGTACTTC
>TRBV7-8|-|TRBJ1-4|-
CASSPNAGTDDTTNEKLFF
TGTGCCAGCAGCCCCAATGCGGGGACCGATGACACAACTAATGAAAAACTGTTTTTT
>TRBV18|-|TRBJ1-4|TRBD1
CASSAGTGGAEGKLFF
TGTGCCAGCTCCGCCGGGACAGGGGGCGCGGAGGGAAAACTGTTTTTT
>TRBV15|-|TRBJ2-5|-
CATSRGGASQETQYF
TGTGCCACCAGCAGAGGCGGGGCTAGCCAAGAGACCCAGTACTTC
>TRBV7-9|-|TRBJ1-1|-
CASRDGSFTEAFF
TGTGCCAGCCGGGACGGAAGCTTCACTGAAGCTTTCTTT
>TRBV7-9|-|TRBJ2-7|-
CASSIADRATYEQYF
TGTGCCAGCAGCATAGCGGACAGAGCAACCTACGAGCAGTACTTC
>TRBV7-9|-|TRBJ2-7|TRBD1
CASSSDRGSYEQYF
TGTGCCAGCAGCAGCGACAGGGGAAGCTACGAGCAGTACTTC
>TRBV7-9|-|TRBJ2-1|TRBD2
CASSLLAGADNEQFF
TGTGCCAGCAGCTTACTAGCGGGAGCGGACAATGAGCAGTTCTTC
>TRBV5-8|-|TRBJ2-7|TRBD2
CASSFRLAVGSSYEQYF
TGTGCCAGCAGCTTCAGACTAGCGGTAGGCAGCTCCTACGAGCAGTACTTC
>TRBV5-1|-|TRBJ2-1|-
CASSLVEGGRTYNEQFF
TGCGCCAGCAGCTTGGTTGAGGGGGGACGGACTTACAATGAGCAGTTCTTC
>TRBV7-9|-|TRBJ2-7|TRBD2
CASSPTSGGSYEQYF
TGTGCCAGCAGCCCGACTAGCGGGGGGTCCTACGAGCAGTACTTC
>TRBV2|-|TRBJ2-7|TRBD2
CASTGTSGNYEQYF
TGTGCCAGCACCGGGACTAGCGGGAACTACGAGCAGTACTTC
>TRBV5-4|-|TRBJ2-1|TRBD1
CASSLAGTGYIF
TGTGCCAGCAGCTTGGCTGGGACAGGTTATATCTTC
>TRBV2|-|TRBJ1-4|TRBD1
CASKRGQVATNEKLFF
TGTGCCAGCAAACGAGGACAGGTTGCAACTAATGAAAAACTGTTTTTT
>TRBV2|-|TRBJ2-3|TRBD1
CASSEGQGQSDTQYF
TGTGCCAGCAGTGAAGGACAGGGGCAGTCAGATACGCAGTATTTT
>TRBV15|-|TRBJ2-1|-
CATSFRDYNEQFF
TGTGCCACCAGCTTCAGGGATTACAATGAGCAGTTCTTC
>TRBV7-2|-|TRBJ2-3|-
CASSLVAGSSTDTQYF
TGTGCCAGCAGCTTAGTGGCGGGCTCGAGCACAGATACGCAGTATTTT
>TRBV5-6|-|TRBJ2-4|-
CASSRGTAKNIQYF
TGTGCCAGCAGCCGAGGAACGGCTAAAAACATTCAGTACTTC
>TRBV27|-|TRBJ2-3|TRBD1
CASSLTGTDTQYF
TGTGCCAGCAGCCTGACAGGGACAGATACGCAGTATTTT
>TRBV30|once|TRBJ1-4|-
CAWSVEQGNEKLFF
TGTGCCTGGAGTGTAGAACAGGGAAATGAAAAACTGTTTTTT
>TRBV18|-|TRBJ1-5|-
CASSPLQNQPQHF
TGTGCCAGCTCACCACTCCAGAATCAGCCCCAGCATTTT
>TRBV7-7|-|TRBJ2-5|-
CASSRTAGGYF
TGTGCTAGCAGCCGAACCGCGGGCGGGTACTTC
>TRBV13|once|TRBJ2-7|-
CASSLAAREQYF
TGTGCCAGCAGCTTAGCGGCGAGAGAGCAGTACTTC
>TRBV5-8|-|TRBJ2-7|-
CASSLTIAAYEQYF
TGTGCCAGCAGCTTGACAATAGCAGCCTACGAGCAGTACTTC
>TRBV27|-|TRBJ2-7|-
CASSGQLTYEQYF
TGTGCCAGCAGTGGACAGTTAACCTACGAGCAGTACTTC
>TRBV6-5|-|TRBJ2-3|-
CASSYSGGVSDTQYF
TGTGCCAGCAGTTACTCGGGGGGTGTCTCAGATACGCAGTATTTT
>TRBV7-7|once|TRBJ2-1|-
CASSPLQGLIYNEQFF
TGTGCCAGCAGCCCCCTACAGGGCCTTATATACAATGAGCAGTTCTTC
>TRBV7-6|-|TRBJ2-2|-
CASSKDTTGELFF
TGTGCCAGCAGTAAAGACACCACCGGGGAGCTGTTTTTT
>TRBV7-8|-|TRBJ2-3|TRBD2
CASSLLAGSPLADTQYF
TGTGCCAGCAGCTTACTAGCGGGGTCGCCCCTGGCAGATACGCAGTATTTT
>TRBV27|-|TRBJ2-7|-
CASIGRLQSSYEQYF
TGTGCCAGCATTGGTCGACTCCAGAGCTCCTACGAGCAGTACTTC
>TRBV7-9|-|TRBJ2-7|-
CASSFYKSYEQYF
TGTGCCAGCAGCTTCTACAAATCCTACGAGCAGTACTTC
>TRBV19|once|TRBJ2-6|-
CASSGSSSGHASGANVLTF
TGTGCCAGTAGTGGCTCTTCTTCGGGACACGCCTCTGGGGCCAACGTCCTGACTTTC
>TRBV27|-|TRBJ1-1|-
CASSLSRDYTEAFF
TGTGCCAGCAGTTTATCACGGGATTACACTGAAGCTTTCTTT
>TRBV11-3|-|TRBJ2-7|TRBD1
CASSSGTEYEQYF
TGTGCCAGCAGCTCTGGGACAGAGTACGAGCAGTACTTC
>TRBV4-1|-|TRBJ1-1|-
CASSQEAGQLNTEAFF
TGCGCCAGCAGCCAAGAAGCCGGACAATTAAACACTGAAGCTTTCTTT
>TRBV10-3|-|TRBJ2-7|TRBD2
CAISLGTRLGEQYF
TGTGCCATCAGCCTAGGGACTAGACTTGGGGAGCAGTACTTC
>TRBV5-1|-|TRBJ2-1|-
CASSLVREEEGNEQFF
TGCGCCAGCAGCTTGGTCAGGGAAGAGGAAGGCAATGAGCAGTTCTTC
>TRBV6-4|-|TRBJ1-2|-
CASSPFTGSGYGYTF
TGTGCCAGCAGTCCCTTTACAGGGTCGGGCTATGGCTACACCTTC
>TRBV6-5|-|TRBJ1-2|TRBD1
CASSYSIQGAGGYTF
TGTGCCAGCAGTTACTCGATCCAGGGGGCAGGTGGCTACACCTTC
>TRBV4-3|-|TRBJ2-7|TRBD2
CASSQGLAEPSYEQYF
TGCGCCAGCAGCCAAGGACTAGCGGAGCCCTCCTACGAGCAGTACTTC
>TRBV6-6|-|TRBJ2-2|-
CASSYSQGDGELFF
TGTGCCAGCAGTTACTCCCAGGGAGACGGGGAGCTGTTTTTT
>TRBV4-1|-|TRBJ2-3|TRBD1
CASSNRGSSTDTQYF
TGCGCCAGCAGTAACAGGGGGAGCAGCACAGATACGCAGTATTTT
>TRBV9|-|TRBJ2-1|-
CASSALNEQFF
TGTGCCAGCAGCGCACTAAATGAGCAGTTCTTC
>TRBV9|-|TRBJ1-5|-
CASGGNQPQHF
TGTGCCAGTGGCGGCAATCAGCCCCAGCATTTT
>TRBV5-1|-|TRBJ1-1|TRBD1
CASSDGTGVNTEAFF
TGCGCCAGCAGCGATGGGACAGGGGTGAACACTGAAGCTTTCTTT
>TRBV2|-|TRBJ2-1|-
CASKRLNDNEQFF
TGTGCCAGCAAGCGTTTAAACGACAATGAGCAGTTCTTC
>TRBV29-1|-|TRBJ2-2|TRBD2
CSARTSDTGELFF
TGCAGCGCCAGGACTAGCGACACCGGGGAGCTGTTTTTT